This TCR beta chain was observed in a study of long-term antiretroviral therapy in people with HIV. Points from the study as a whole: Once patients were on ART, diversity went higher but still fell short of transplant donor controls. Regardless of time point, clones expanded before ART dominated the repertoire.

Sequencing relied on immunoSEQ assay v3.0, run at survey level. The data were produced by immunoSEQ multiplex PCR, yet TCRdb's version contains in-frame clones alone and is incomplete. The sample shows tens of thousands of clones, 81% of them seen only once. V was shortened by 2 bases and J by 1 base, with 9 bases between the two germline ends. The CDR3 extends over 15 amino acids. Germline assignment: CDR1 MNHNS and CDR2 SASEGT. The United States was where all participants with HIV were treated. There were roughly 0.9-11 million cryopreserved PBMC in the samples before DNA extraction. With respect to this clone: Its antigen is as yet unknown.

The V and J genes are TRBV6-1 and TRBJ2-4, with D perhaps being TRBD1 or TRBD2 (5 bases each). The TCR originated in a man aged 35 to 55 with HIV. Sequenced here: unsorted PBMCs, sampled 0.1 years before starting antiretroviral therapy. Here the CDR3 reads CASSEWWGAKNIQYF. Written as DNA, the CDR3 is TGTGCCAGCAGTGAATGGTGGGGGGCCAAAAACATTCAGTACTTC.